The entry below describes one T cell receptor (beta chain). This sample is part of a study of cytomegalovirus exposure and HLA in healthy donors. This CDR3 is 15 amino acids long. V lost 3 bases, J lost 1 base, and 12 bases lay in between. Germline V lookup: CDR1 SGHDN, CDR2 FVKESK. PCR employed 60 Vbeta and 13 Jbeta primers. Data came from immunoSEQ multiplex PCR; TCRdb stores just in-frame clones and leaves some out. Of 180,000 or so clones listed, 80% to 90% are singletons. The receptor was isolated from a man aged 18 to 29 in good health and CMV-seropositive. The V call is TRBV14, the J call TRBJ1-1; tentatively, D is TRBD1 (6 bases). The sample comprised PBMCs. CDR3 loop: CASSQDSPQNTEAFF. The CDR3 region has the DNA TGTGCCAGCAGCCAGGACAGTCCTCAGAACACTGAAGCTTTCTTT.